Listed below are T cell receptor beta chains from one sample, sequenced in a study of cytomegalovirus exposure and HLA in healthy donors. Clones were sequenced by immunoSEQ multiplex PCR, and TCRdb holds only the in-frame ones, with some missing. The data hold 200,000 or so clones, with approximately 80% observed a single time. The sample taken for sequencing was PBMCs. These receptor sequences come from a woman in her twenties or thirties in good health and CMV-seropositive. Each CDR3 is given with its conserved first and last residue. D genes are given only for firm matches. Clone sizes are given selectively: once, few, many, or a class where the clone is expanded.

CDR3 DNA: TGTGCCAGCAGTTCATCAGGATACTCTGGAAACACCATATATTTT; CDR3 protein: CASSSSGYSGNTIYF; clone size: .; J gene: TRBJ1-3; D gene: .; V gene: TRBV28
CDR3 DNA: TGTGCCAGCAGTGGAACAGAACTCTACGAGCAGTACTTC; CDR3 protein: CASSGTELYEQYF; clone size: .; J gene: TRBJ2-7; D gene: .; V gene: TRBV2
CDR3 DNA: TGCGCCAGCAGTCCGCGGACAGGACGGGGTTACGAGCAGTACTTC; CDR3 protein: CASSPRTGRGYEQYF; clone size: once; J gene: TRBJ2-7; D gene: TRBD1; V gene: TRBV5-1
CDR3 DNA: TGTGCCAGCAGCAATACAGGGACCACCAATCAGCCCCAGCATTTT; CDR3 protein: CASSNTGTTNQPQHF; clone size: .; J gene: TRBJ1-5; D gene: .; V gene: TRBV7-2
CDR3 DNA: TGTGCCAGCAGTTCAAGGACAGGCGACTATGGCTACACCTTC; CDR3 protein: CASSSRTGDYGYTF; clone size: .; J gene: TRBJ1-2; D gene: TRBD1; V gene: TRBV27
CDR3 DNA: TGCACCAGGACGGGACAGGGTTATCGTTCCCTCTACGAGCAGTACTTC; CDR3 protein: CTRTGQGYRSLYEQYF; clone size: .; J gene: TRBJ2-7; D gene: .; V gene: TRBV1
CDR3 DNA: TGTGCCAGTAGCTCCGACGGGGTCACTGAAGCTTTCTTT; CDR3 protein: CASSSDGVTEAFF; clone size: .; J gene: TRBJ1-1; D gene: .; V gene: TRBV19
CDR3 DNA: TGTGCCAGCAGCTGGATCGGGACAGATCAAGAGACCCAGTACTTC; CDR3 protein: CASSWIGTDQETQYF; clone size: many; J gene: TRBJ2-5; D gene: TRBD1; V gene: TRBV7-9
CDR3 DNA: TGTGCCAGCAGCCAATCCGTAGCGGGAGAACGGGAGCAGTTCTTC; CDR3 protein: CASSQSVAGEREQFF; clone size: .; J gene: TRBJ2-1; D gene: TRBD2; V gene: TRBV4-2
CDR3 DNA: TGCGCCAGCAGCTTGGAAGGAGCGGGGGATCAGCCCCAGCATTTT; CDR3 protein: CASSLEGAGDQPQHF; clone size: .; J gene: TRBJ1-5; D gene: .; V gene: TRBV5-1
CDR3 DNA: TGTGCCAGCAGTTTATCCGGGGTTTACGAGCAGTACTTC; CDR3 protein: CASSLSGVYEQYF; clone size: .; J gene: TRBJ2-7; D gene: .; V gene: TRBV27
CDR3 DNA: TGCAGTGCCGAAGGGACACGTGAGCAGTTCTTC; CDR3 protein: CSAEGTREQFF; clone size: .; J gene: TRBJ2-1; D gene: .; V gene: TRBV20-1
CDR3 DNA: TGTGCCAGCAGTTACCGGGGGGGAGGATATGGCTACACCTTC; CDR3 protein: CASSYRGGGYGYTF; clone size: .; J gene: TRBJ1-2; D gene: .; V gene: TRBV6-5
CDR3 DNA: TGCGCCAGCAGCTTGGTAGCGGCCTCGAACAATGAGCAGTTCTTC; CDR3 protein: CASSLVAASNNEQFF; clone size: .; J gene: TRBJ2-1; D gene: .; V gene: TRBV5-1
CDR3 DNA: TGTGCCAGTCGACAGAGCCAAGAGACCCAGTACTTC; CDR3 protein: CASRQSQETQYF; clone size: .; J gene: TRBJ2-5; D gene: .; V gene: TRBV6-1
CDR3 DNA: TGTGCCAGCAGTATACAGGGGGCGGAAGGCTACACCTTC; CDR3 protein: CASSIQGAEGYTF; clone size: .; J gene: TRBJ1-2; D gene: TRBD1; V gene: TRBV6-1
CDR3 DNA: TGTGCCAGCAGTTACCAGCGGAGGGACTACGAGCAGTACTTC; CDR3 protein: CASSYQRRDYEQYF; clone size: few; J gene: TRBJ2-7; D gene: .; V gene: TRBV6-6
CDR3 DNA: TGTGCCAGCAGCTTACAGGGGCAGTTCAACACCGGGGAGCTGTTTTTT; CDR3 protein: CASSLQGQFNTGELFF; clone size: .; J gene: TRBJ2-2; D gene: .; V gene: TRBV7-3
CDR3 DNA: TGTGCCAGCAGTTTCCAGCAGGGGGCCGGCACTGAAGCTTTCTTT; CDR3 protein: CASSFQQGAGTEAFF; clone size: .; J gene: TRBJ1-1; D gene: TRBD1; V gene: TRBV27
CDR3 DNA: TGTGCCAACCGGGACAGGGTCACCGGGGAGCTGTTTTTT; CDR3 protein: CANRDRVTGELFF; clone size: .; J gene: TRBJ2-2; D gene: TRBD1; V gene: TRBV28
CDR3 DNA: TGCGCCAGCAGCTTGAGCGGGAGGAGTACGCAGTATTTT; CDR3 protein: CASSLSGRSTQYF; clone size: .; J gene: TRBJ2-3; D gene: TRBD2; V gene: TRBV5-1
CDR3 DNA: TGTGCCAGCAGCGTAGCTCAGGGGAACACTGAAGCTTTCTTT; CDR3 protein: CASSVAQGNTEAFF; clone size: .; J gene: TRBJ1-1; D gene: .; V gene: TRBV9
CDR3 DNA: TGCGCCAGCAGCCAATTCGTTCTAGCGGCGAACAATGAGCAGTTCTTC; CDR3 protein: CASSQFVLAANNEQFF; clone size: .; J gene: TRBJ2-1; D gene: TRBD2; V gene: TRBV4-1
CDR3 DNA: TGTGCCAGCAGCTCGGGACAGCTCTACGAGCAGTACTTC; CDR3 protein: CASSSGQLYEQYF; clone size: .; J gene: TRBJ2-7; D gene: TRBD1; V gene: TRBV7-9
CDR3 DNA: TGTGCCAGCAGTGAGCCCAGGGGATACACTGAAGCTTTCTTT; CDR3 protein: CASSEPRGYTEAFF; clone size: .; J gene: TRBJ1-1; D gene: .; V gene: TRBV28
CDR3 DNA: TGTGCCAGCAGCTTATTAGCGGGAGAGTTCGCGAATGAGCAGTTCTTC; CDR3 protein: CASSLLAGEFANEQFF; clone size: .; J gene: TRBJ2-1; D gene: TRBD2; V gene: TRBV7-9
CDR3 DNA: TGCGCCAGCAGCTTGGCAGGGTTCGGTACCGGCTACACCTTC; CDR3 protein: CASSLAGFGTGYTF; clone size: .; J gene: TRBJ1-2; D gene: .; V gene: TRBV5-1
CDR3 DNA: TGTGCCAGCATCCTTAGAGGCGACAGGGGTACCAAACTGTTTTTT; CDR3 protein: CASILRGDRGTKLFF; clone size: .; J gene: TRBJ1-4; D gene: TRBD1; V gene: TRBV27
CDR3 DNA: TGTGCCAGCAGGGTAACCGGACAGGATGTGAACACTGAAGCTTTCTTT; CDR3 protein: CASRVTGQDVNTEAFF; clone size: .; J gene: TRBJ1-1; D gene: TRBD1; V gene: TRBV2
CDR3 DNA: TGTGCCAGCAGTCCCCCCCCTTACAGTGCAACTAATGAAAAACTGTTTTTT; CDR3 protein: CASSPPPYSATNEKLFF; clone size: .; J gene: TRBJ1-4; D gene: .; V gene: TRBV7-9
CDR3 DNA: TGTGCCAGCAGCTTATGGGACAGAGGAAACACCATATATTTT; CDR3 protein: CASSLWDRGNTIYF; clone size: .; J gene: TRBJ1-3; D gene: TRBD1; V gene: TRBV7-8
CDR3 DNA: TGTGCCAGCAGCGTAGAACCGGGAAATCAGCCCCAGCATTTT; CDR3 protein: CASSVEPGNQPQHF; clone size: .; J gene: TRBJ1-5; D gene: .; V gene: TRBV9
CDR3 DNA: TGTGCCAGCAGTGAAGCGCTTACTAGCAAAGGGTACGAGCAGTACTTC; CDR3 protein: CASSEALTSKGYEQYF; clone size: .; J gene: TRBJ2-7; D gene: .; V gene: TRBV2
CDR3 DNA: TGCGCCAGCAGCCTTCCCAGGACAGGGGAGGTACCAATGGCCAACGTCCTGACTTTC; CDR3 protein: CASSLPRTGEVPMANVLTF; clone size: .; J gene: TRBJ2-6; D gene: TRBD1; V gene: TRBV4-1
CDR3 DNA: TGTGCCAGCAGCTCTCCGGGAGGGATCTACTCCTACGAGCAGTACTTC; CDR3 protein: CASSSPGGIYSYEQYF; clone size: .; J gene: TRBJ2-7; D gene: TRBD2; V gene: TRBV11-2
CDR3 DNA: TGCGCCAGCAGCCATAAACATAGCGGGGAAGCCTACGAGCAGTACTTC; CDR3 protein: CASSHKHSGEAYEQYF; clone size: once; J gene: TRBJ2-7; D gene: TRBD2; V gene: TRBV5-1
CDR3 DNA: TGTGCCAGCAGCGTTACCGAGGGCCACTATGGCTACACCTTC; CDR3 protein: CASSVTEGHYGYTF; clone size: .; J gene: TRBJ1-2; D gene: .; V gene: TRBV9
CDR3 DNA: TGTGCCAGTACGGGGGTAATGTATGGCTACACCTTC; CDR3 protein: CASTGVMYGYTF; clone size: .; J gene: TRBJ1-2; D gene: .; V gene: TRBV19
CDR3 DNA: TGTGCCAGTAGTATCATAGTAAGCTCTGGGGCCAACGTCCTGACTTTC; CDR3 protein: CASSIIVSSGANVLTF; clone size: .; J gene: TRBJ2-6; D gene: .; V gene: TRBV19
CDR3 DNA: TGTGCCAGCAGCCCCGGGACAGACGGCTACACCTTC; CDR3 protein: CASSPGTDGYTF; clone size: few; J gene: TRBJ1-2; D gene: TRBD1; V gene: TRBV9
CDR3 DNA: TGTGCCAGCAGTGAAACTTCGTACGGCGGGATCACAGATACGCAGTATTTT; CDR3 protein: CASSETSYGGITDTQYF; clone size: .; J gene: TRBJ2-3; D gene: .; V gene: TRBV6-1
CDR3 DNA: TGTGCCAGCAGCTCCCGACAGGCCTCCTACGAGCAGTACTTC; CDR3 protein: CASSSRQASYEQYF; clone size: .; J gene: TRBJ2-7; D gene: .; V gene: TRBV11-2
CDR3 DNA: TGCGCCAGCAGCGAGCTACAGGGGAGAGGCGAAAAACTGTTTTTT; CDR3 protein: CASSELQGRGEKLFF; clone size: .; J gene: TRBJ1-4; D gene: TRBD1; V gene: TRBV5-1
CDR3 DNA: TGCGCCAGCAGTCATATTGGGGGCCGTGGCTACACCTTC; CDR3 protein: CASSHIGGRGYTF; clone size: once; J gene: TRBJ1-2; D gene: .; V gene: TRBV23-1
CDR3 DNA: TGTGCCACCAGCAGAGATCTGCCCGGTGTGAACACTGAAGCTTTCTTT; CDR3 protein: CATSRDLPGVNTEAFF; clone size: .; J gene: TRBJ1-1; D gene: .; V gene: TRBV15
CDR3 DNA: TGTGCCAGCAGCTTAGACCTTAAATTGGGGGGTCGGACTGAAGCTTTCTTT; CDR3 protein: CASSLDLKLGGRTEAFF; clone size: .; J gene: TRBJ1-1; D gene: .; V gene: TRBV13
CDR3 DNA: TGTGCCACCATGTTGGAGGGAAGCAGCCTCGAGCAGTACTTC; CDR3 protein: CATMLEGSSLEQYF; clone size: .; J gene: TRBJ2-7; D gene: .; V gene: TRBV28
CDR3 DNA: TGTGCCAGCTCACCGAGACGGAATAGCGGGAGCGTGGCAGATACGCAGTATTTT; CDR3 protein: CASSPRRNSGSVADTQYF; clone size: .; J gene: TRBJ2-3; D gene: TRBD2; V gene: TRBV18
CDR3 DNA: TGTGCCAGCTCACAGACTAGCGGGGGTTCCTACGAGCAGTACTTC; CDR3 protein: CASSQTSGGSYEQYF; clone size: .; J gene: TRBJ2-7; D gene: TRBD2; V gene: TRBV18
CDR3 DNA: TGCAGCGTTGTGGGTACAGGGGCATATAACGAGCAGTACTTC; CDR3 protein: CSVVGTGAYNEQYF; clone size: .; J gene: TRBJ2-7; D gene: TRBD1; V gene: TRBV29-1
CDR3 DNA: TGTGCCAGCCGGGAGATTGCCGGGGAGCTGTTTTTT; CDR3 protein: CASREIAGELFF; clone size: .; J gene: TRBJ2-2; D gene: .; V gene: TRBV7-9
CDR3 DNA: TGTGCCAGCAGCTTGACAGTCTCGTTAGGGACCCAGTACTTC; CDR3 protein: CASSLTVSLGTQYF; clone size: .; J gene: TRBJ2-5; D gene: .; V gene: TRBV5-6
CDR3 DNA: TGTGCCAGCAATGGGTTACTAGCGGATTACAATGAGCAGTTCTTC; CDR3 protein: CASNGLLADYNEQFF; clone size: .; J gene: TRBJ2-1; D gene: TRBD2; V gene: TRBV27
CDR3 DNA: TGCGCCAGCAGTCCCAATGGGGACACCAATGAGCAGTTCTTC; CDR3 protein: CASSPNGDTNEQFF; clone size: .; J gene: TRBJ2-1; D gene: .; V gene: TRBV4-1
CDR3 DNA: TGTGCCAGCAGCCAAGGGCTAGCGGGAGGAATGTGGGAGACCCAGTACTTC; CDR3 protein: CASSQGLAGGMWETQYF; clone size: few; J gene: TRBJ2-5; D gene: TRBD2; V gene: TRBV14
CDR3 DNA: TGTGCCAGCAGCGTTACTAGCGGGAGGTCCCATGAGCAGTTCTTC; CDR3 protein: CASSVTSGRSHEQFF; clone size: .; J gene: TRBJ2-1; D gene: TRBD2; V gene: TRBV9
CDR3 DNA: TGTGCCAGCAGTGAAGGGCCCGGGGAGCTGTTTTTT; CDR3 protein: CASSEGPGELFF; clone size: .; J gene: TRBJ2-2; D gene: .; V gene: TRBV25-1
CDR3 DNA: TGTGCCAGCCAGGAAAGGGGGAAAAACATTCAGTACTTC; CDR3 protein: CASQERGKNIQYF; clone size: .; J gene: TRBJ2-4; D gene: .; V gene: TRBV5-6